One sample yielded the 23 T cell receptor beta chains listed below, sequenced in a study of vaccination effects on CD4 cells after COVID-19. These receptors' targets are unknown. Profiled with immunoSEQ multiplex PCR; TCRdb holds only in-frame clones, not every one. Of 47,000 or so clones listed, approximately 70% are singletons. It was after around 10 days of culture that CD4+ T cells were isolated. As their vaccination, participants received two doses of either BNT162b2 or mRNA-1273. This specimen consisted of CD4+ T cells from PBMCs cultured without peptide, obtained after COVID-19 vaccination. These receptors originate from a human donor who received a COVID-19 vaccine.

The chain has TRBV6-5 and TRBJ2-7; 9 bases map to TRBD1. The CDR3 is 12 residues long. Trimming cost V 5 bases and J 6 bases; bases outside gene matches: 2. Germline V gene sequence: CDR1 MNHEY, CDR2 SVGAGI. The CDR3 region is CASSRQGGEQYF. CDR3 nucleotides: TGTGCCAGCAGTCGACAGGGGGGCGAGCAGTACTTC.

The rearrangement uses TRBV6-6 and TRBJ2-7; unclear D gene. Germline V CDR1 and CDR2: MNHNY, SVGAGI (reference sequence). Trimming took off 5 bases at V and 2 bases at J, with 13 bases between the two ends. This CDR3 has 14 amino acids. Written as DNA, the CDR3 is TGTGCCAGCAGTCCGGCCCCGCTCACCTACGAGCAGTACTTC. Translation: CASSPAPLTYEQYF.

In this sample, this clone is medium-sized. The J gene is TRBJ1-1, the V gene TRBV6-5, with D tentatively TRBD1 (6 bases). Trimming removed 2 bases from V and 5 bases from J, with 15 bases in between. Per the germline V gene, CDR1 is MNHEY and CDR2 is SVGAGI. The CDR3 runs 15 residues. In DNA, the CDR3 is TGTGCCAGCAGTTACAAGGGACAAGGTATGACTGAAGCTTTCTTT. It translates to CASSYKGQGMTEAFF.

The chain uses TRBV24-1 and TRBJ2-7; the match to TRBD1 covers 9 bases. The CDR3 is made up of 15 amino acids. J lost 3 bases, V lost 3 bases, and 5 bases had no gene match. Per the germline V gene, CDR1 is KGHDR and CDR2 is SFDVKD. The CDR3 region has the DNA TGTGCCACCAGTGATCCGGGACAGGGAATCTACGAGCAGTACTTC. It codes for CATSDPGQGIYEQYF.

The chain links TRBV12-3 or TRBV12-4 to TRBJ2-4, with D possibly TRBD1 on 6 matching bases. The CDR3 contains 11 residues. Trimming cost V 4 bases and J 10 bases, with 8 bases left between them. CDR3 sequence reads: CASSYRGIQYF. The CDR3 DNA is TGTGCCAGCAGTTATAGGGGGATTCAGTACTTC.

The chain links TRBV5-6 to TRBJ2-7; a possible D gene is TRBD1 (7 bases). CDR1 is SGHDT, CDR2 YYEEEE, per germline. The V gene lost 2 bases and the J gene lost 3 bases, with 18 bases spanning the gap. The CDR3 loop spans 16 amino acids. The CDR3: CASSFSQGDLYYEQYF. CDR3 coding DNA: TGTGCCAGCAGCTTCTCCCAGGGGGACTTGTACTACGAGCAGTACTTC.

CDR3 sequence reads: CATKGTGGIQPQHF. The CDR3 DNA reads as TGTGCCACCAAAGGGACAGGGGGGATTCAGCCCCAGCATTTT. This chain uses TRBV19 with TRBJ1-5; 11 nucleotides line up with TRBD1. The junction had 8 bases not matched to a gene; V was cut back by 10 bases and J by 6 bases. CDR1 and CDR2 from the germline V gene are LNHDA and SQIVND (reference sequence). This CDR3 region has 14 residues.

The chain uses TRBV10-3 and TRBJ2-7; 7 positions match TRBD2. Germline loops: CDR1 ENHRY, CDR2 SYGVKD. Germline trimming cut 7 bases from V and 6 bases from J; bases unmatched to any gene: 3. The CDR3 covers 11 residues. This CDR3 reads CAINGGSEQYF. CDR3 in DNA: TGTGCCATCAACGGGGGGAGCGAGCAGTACTTC.

The chain's CDR3 is CASSLETGGYEQYF. In nucleotides, the CDR3 is TGTGCCAGCAGCTTAGAAACAGGGGGCTACGAGCAGTACTTC. V usage is TRBV11-2 and J usage is TRBJ2-7, with TRBD1 matching 8 bases. Trimming removed 0 bases from V and 3 bases from J; junction bases left unmatched: 1. Germline loops: CDR1 SGHAT, CDR2 FQNNGV. The CDR3 sequence is 14 residues long.

This clone occurred a few times. The gene calls are TRBV7-2 and TRBJ1-5; D is ambiguous. Germline lookup yields CDR1 SGHTA and CDR2 FQGNSA. Trimming removed 4 bases at V and 3 bases at J, with 4 bases between. The CDR3 contains 12 residues. The CDR3 region has the DNA TGTGCCAGCAGCTACAACAATCAGCCCCAGCATTTT. Translating it yields CASSYNNQPQHF.

The chain employs TRBV5-5 and TRBJ1-1, with a weak D call TRBD1 (5 bases). V lost 7 bases to trimming and J lost 0 bases, with 10 bases between them. Germline V lookup: CDR1 SGHKS, CDR2 YYEKEE (reference sequence). This CDR3 contains 13 residues. DNA of the CDR3: TGTGCCAGCGACGACAGATTGAACACTGAAGCTTTCTTT. Protein: CASDDRLNTEAFF.

This clone was observed a few times. The chain uses TRBV7-9 and TRBJ2-2; no reliable D call. The V end lost 5 bases, the J end lost 7 bases, and 5 bases lay between the germline ends. The CDR3 extends over 11 amino acids. The V gene's germline CDR1 is SEHNR and CDR2 FQNEAQ (reference sequence). CDR3 residues: CASSRYGELFF. CDR3 nucleotides: TGTGCCAGCAGCCGTTACGGGGAGCTGTTTTTT.

The genes are TRBV4-1 and TRBJ2-1; TRBD2 matches at 11 bases. The germline V gene has CDR1 MGHRA and CDR2 YSYEKL. Trimming cost V 6 bases and J 6 bases; bases outside gene matches: 7. This CDR3 comprises 15 residues. CDR3 residues: CASRPTSGSGNEQFF. In DNA, the CDR3 is TGCGCCAGCAGACCAACTAGCGGGAGTGGCAATGAGCAGTTCTTC.

As regards this clone: At the DNA level, this CDR3 is encoded by other sequences in the same sample as well. The CDR3: CASSLGGVRTEAFF. The CDR3 DNA sequence: TGTGCCAGCAGCCTTGGGGGAGTGCGGACTGAAGCTTTCTTT. This rearrangement joins TRBV7-9 to TRBJ1-1, with D maybe TRBD1 (5 bases). This CDR3 contains 14 residues. The V and J ends lost 5 bases and 5 bases respectively, with 15 bases between them. The germline gives CDR1 SEHNR, CDR2 FQNEAQ (reference sequence).

Points on this clone: Other DNA variants within this sample encode the same CDR3. The chain couples TRBV2 to TRBJ1-1; the D is unclear. The CDR3 runs 15 residues. Germline V gene data show CDR1 as SNHLY and CDR2 as FYNNEI. V was pared by 0 bases and J by 0 bases, with 8 bases between. The CDR3 DNA reads TGTGCCAGCAGTGAAGCGGTACAGATGAACACTGAAGCTTTCTTT. It translates to CASSEAVQMNTEAFF.

About this clone itself: The sample contains more than one DNA sequence encoding this CDR3. The chain links TRBV5-1 to TRBJ2-1, with D unresolved. V was pared by 0 bases and J by 7 bases, with 5 bases between. This CDR3 region has 12 residues. Germline assignment: CDR1 SGHRS and CDR2 YFSETQ. Here the CDR3 reads CASSLEVNEQFF. DNA of the CDR3: TGCGCCAGCAGCTTGGAAGTGAATGAGCAGTTCTTC.

V is TRBV6-5 and J is TRBJ1-2, with D unclear. Trimming pared 4 bases from V and 0 bases from J, leaving 9 bases between. There are 14 residues in the CDR3. In germline, CDR1 is MNHEY, CDR2 SVGAGI. In nucleotides, the CDR3 is TGTGCCAGCAGTTTATACGCGCCTAACTATGGCTACACCTTC. Residues: CASSLYAPNYGYTF.

The chain carries TRBV7-2 and TRBJ2-1, with TRBD1 matching over 9 bases. There are 15 residues in the CDR3. In germline, CDR1 is SGHTA, CDR2 FQGNSA. V dropped 5 bases and J dropped 7; count of bases not matched to a gene: 9. The CDR3 DNA follows: TGTGCCAGCAGCCCAGGGGGACAGGGTAGGAATGAGCAGTTCTTC. Protein sequence: CASSPGGQGRNEQFF.

This clone turned up a few times. This chain joins TRBV19 and TRBJ2-1; TRBD2 might be the D (7 bases). The germline CDR1 and CDR2 sequences are LNHDA and SQIVND (reference sequence). The CDR3 has 14 amino acids. The V end was cut by 7 bases, the J end by 7 bases, with 17 bases between. Here the CDR3 reads CASKRGGGWNEQFF. In DNA, the CDR3 is TGTGCCAGTAAAAGAGGGGGGGGGTGGAATGAGCAGTTCTTC.

This chain links TRBV4-2 with TRBJ1-2; possible D gene TRBD1, 6 bases. Germline CDR1 reads LGHNA; CDR2 reads YNFKEQ. The CDR3 has 13 residues. With 2 bases removed from V and 7 bases from J, the gap between germline ends came to 11 bases. The CDR3 DNA follows: TGTGCCAGCAGCCAACCAGGGGAGCCTGGCTACACCTTC. Its translation: CASSQPGEPGYTF.

The genes are TRBV7-9 and TRBJ1-6; TRBD1 matches 7 bases. The CDR3 is 15 amino acids. CDR1 is SEHNR, CDR2 FQNEAQ, per germline (reference sequence). Unmatched junction bases numbered 4, after V lost 1 base and J lost 7 bases. CDR3 in DNA: TGTGCCAGCAGCTTAGGACAGGGAGTAAATTCACCCCTCCACTTT. Protein product: CASSLGQGVNSPLHF.

This chain links TRBV4-2 with TRBJ2-2; a possible D gene is TRBD2 (7 bases). Per germline, CDR1 LGHNA and CDR2 YNFKEQ. Trimming stripped 4 bases from V and 8 bases from J, with 14 bases between. The CDR3 spans 14 residues. The CDR3 spells CASSPFGGAGELFF. CDR3 sequence (DNA): TGTGCCAGCAGCCCCTTTGGGGGGGCGGGGGAGCTGTTTTTT.

V usage is TRBV5-4 and J usage is TRBJ2-7, with D possibly matching TRBD1 (6 bases). The CDR3 is made up of 15 amino acids. Germline V gene data show CDR1 as SGHNT and CDR2 as YYREEE (reference sequence). V lost 4 bases to trimming and J lost 0 bases, with 14 bases between them. CDR3 sequence: CASSLLTGFSYEQYF. The CDR3 DNA is TGTGCCAGCAGCCTACTGACAGGATTCTCCTACGAGCAGTACTTC.